This is a list of T cell receptor beta chains from one sample in a study of blood T cell repertoires in COVID-19. The table came from immunoSEQ multiplex PCR; TCRdb's copy has only in-frame clones and leaves some out. This repertoire shows 95,000 to 110,000 clones, roughly 87% found once; its top ten account for around 3.1%. Sample: peripheral blood. Source of these receptors: a man aged 50-60 years in a cohort sampled during active COVID-19. The CDR3 runs from the conserved cysteine through the conserved F or W. The D gene is left open where the match is weak. Not every row has a clone size; where given, it reads once, few, many or a size class.

clone size	V gene	J gene	D gene	CDR3 protein	CDR3 DNA
NA	TRBV9	TRBJ1-2	TRBD1	CASSGGARQGSKLYGYTF	TGTGCCAGCAGCGGGGGGGCCCGACAGGGTTCTAAGCTATATGGCTACACCTTC
NA	TRBV2	TRBJ2-6	NA	CASRFGISGANVLTF	TGTGCCAGCAGATTCGGGATCTCTGGGGCCAACGTCCTGACTTTC
NA	TRBV20-1	TRBJ1-1	TRBD1	CSASSGQGVSEAFF	TGCAGTGCTAGTTCGGGACAGGGTGTCTCAGAAGCTTTCTTT
NA	TRBV9	TRBJ2-2	TRBD2	CASSLGLAGGAGELFF	TGTGCCAGCAGCCTGGGACTAGCGGGGGGTGCCGGGGAGCTGTTTTTT
NA	TRBV13	TRBJ2-3	TRBD2	CASSLARTSGHLDTQYF	TGTGCCAGCAGCTTAGCCCGGACTAGCGGGCATCTAGATACGCAGTATTTT
NA	TRBV11-2	TRBJ2-7	TRBD2	CASSFSAGDHYEQYF	TGTGCCAGCAGCTTCTCAGCGGGGGATCACTACGAGCAGTACTTC
NA	TRBV9	TRBJ1-2	TRBD1	CASSAGQGGYYGYTF	TGTGCCAGCAGCGCAGGACAGGGTGGGTACTATGGCTACACCTTC
once	TRBV6-6	TRBJ1-2	NA	CASSYIIPQASYGYTF	TGTGCCAGCAGTTACATCATACCCCAAGCTTCCTATGGCTACACCTTC
NA	TRBV5-1	TRBJ2-3	TRBD2	CASSRPGLAGGTDTQYF	TGCGCCAGCAGCCGACCGGGACTAGCGGGGGGCACAGATACGCAGTATTTT
once	TRBV5-6	TRBJ2-1	TRBD1	CASSSSPTGYNEQFF	TGTGCCAGCAGCTCTAGTCCGACAGGGTACAATGAGCAGTTCTTC
NA	TRBV5-1	TRBJ2-1	TRBD1	CASSSTQDREYNEQFF	TGCGCCAGCAGCTCGACCCAAGACAGGGAGTACAATGAGCAGTTCTTC
NA	TRBV12-3/TRBV12-4	TRBJ1-1	NA	CASSRDTNTEAFF	TGTGCCAGCAGTCGGGACACAAACACTGAAGCTTTCTTT
NA	TRBV18	TRBJ1-2	NA	CASSLPGGDRNGYTF	TGTGCCAGCTCACTACCGGGGGGGGACCGTAACGGCTACACCTTC
once	TRBV6-5	TRBJ2-7	TRBD2	CASISGTSGNYEQYF	TGTGCCAGCATTTCCGGGACTAGCGGAAACTACGAGCAGTACTTC
NA	TRBV6-1	TRBJ1-4	NA	CASSEVRQSNGKLFF	TGTGCCAGCAGTGAAGTCCGACAGTCTAATGGAAAACTGTTTTTT
NA	TRBV3-1/TRBV3-2	TRBJ2-5	TRBD2	CASSPSGGQETQYF	TGTGCCAGCAGCCCTAGCGGGGGGCAAGAGACCCAGTACTTC
once	TRBV5-1	TRBJ1-2	TRBD1	CASSFGLGQASYGYTF	TGCGCCAGCAGCTTTGGCCTTGGACAGGCCAGCTATGGCTACACCTTC
NA	TRBV16	TRBJ2-3	TRBD1	CASSERQGAWTDTQYF	TGTGCCAGCAGCGAGAGACAGGGGGCCTGGACAGATACGCAGTATTTT
NA	TRBV9	TRBJ2-7	NA	CASSVDGGQGYEQYF	TGTGCCAGCAGCGTAGACGGGGGGCAAGGATACGAGCAGTACTTC
few	TRBV29-1	TRBJ1-1	NA	CSVEGVGRNTEAFF	TGCAGCGTTGAAGGAGTCGGGAGGAACACTGAAGCTTTCTTT
NA	TRBV6-2/TRBV6-3	TRBJ1-1	TRBD1	CASSWSPGTGRNTEAFF	TGTGCCAGCAGTTGGAGTCCCGGGACAGGGAGGAACACTGAAGCTTTCTTT
NA	TRBV9	TRBJ1-1	NA	CASSVQGAGDTEAFF	TGTGCCAGCAGCGTACAGGGAGCGGGGGACACTGAAGCTTTCTTT
NA	TRBV28	TRBJ1-5	NA	CASSQGTVQPQHF	TGTGCCAGCTCTCAGGGTACCGTTCAGCCCCAGCATTTT
NA	TRBV10-1	TRBJ1-2	NA	CASRSDSLGYGYTF	TGCGCCAGCAGATCCGACAGCCTCGGCTATGGCTACACCTTC
NA	TRBV7-6	TRBJ2-3	TRBD1	CASSFPGTGGTDTQYF	TGTGCCAGCAGCTTCCCCGGGACAGGGGGCACAGATACGCAGTATTTT
NA	TRBV15	TRBJ2-1	NA	CATSTGYNEQFF	TGTGCCACCAGCACAGGATACAATGAGCAGTTCTTC
NA	TRBV19	TRBJ1-5	NA	CASSALGASNQPQHF	TGTGCCAGTAGTGCCCTTGGGGCTAGCAATCAGCCCCAGCATTTT